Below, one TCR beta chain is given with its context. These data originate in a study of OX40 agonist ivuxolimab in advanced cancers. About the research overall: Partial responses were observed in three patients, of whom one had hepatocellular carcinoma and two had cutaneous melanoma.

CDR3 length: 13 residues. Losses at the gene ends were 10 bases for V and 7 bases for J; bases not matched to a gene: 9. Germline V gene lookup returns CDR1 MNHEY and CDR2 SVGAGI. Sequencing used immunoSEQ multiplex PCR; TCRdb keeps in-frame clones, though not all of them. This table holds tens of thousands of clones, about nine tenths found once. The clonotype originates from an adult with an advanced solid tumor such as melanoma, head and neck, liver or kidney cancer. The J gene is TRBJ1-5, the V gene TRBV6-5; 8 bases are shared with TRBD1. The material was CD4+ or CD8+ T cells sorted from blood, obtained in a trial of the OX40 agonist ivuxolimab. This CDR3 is CATKDRVDQPQHF. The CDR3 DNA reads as TGTGCCACCAAGGACAGGGTGGACCAGCCCCAGCATTTT.